This T cell receptor (beta chain) was identified during a study of blood T cells in healthy people across ages. With each sample, at least 5 micrograms of total RNA were extracted. Using a J-beta primer mix together with a sample-barcoded 5' primer, a second PCR was run for roughly 7 to 12 cycles. Via MiXCR, TCRdb re-called the 5' RACE reads, giving one row per CDR3 protein. There are roughly 700,000 distinct CDR3 sequences in the sample; roughly 49% occur only once, and 25% to 35% lies in the top ten. Study-level points and caveats: Higher diversity, along with more naive CD4+ cells, distinguished long-lived donors from aged donors. Per million T cells, TCR beta diversity dropped about linearly as age rose.

This clonotype appeared a few times. No antigen is known for it. The clonotype was recovered from a woman aged 55-70 years in good health. Specimen: blood.

For the CDR3, the DNA is TGTGCCAGCAGTGAATCTTCCCCAGGGGGTTCGGATACGCAGTATTTT. It codes for CASSESSPGGSDTQYF. The chain has TRBV25-1 and TRBJ2-3; 7 bases are a match to TRBD1. Trimming cost V 1 base and J 6 bases; bases outside gene matches: 10. The CDR3 contains 16 residues. CDR1 MGHDK and CDR2 SYGVNS come from the germline V gene.